A single sample gave rise to the 25 T cell receptor beta chains below, sequenced in a study of cytomegalovirus exposure and HLA in healthy donors. The primer mix had 60 Vbeta and 13 Jbeta primers. Repertoires were generated with immunoSEQ multiplex PCR, while TCRdb's copy carries only in-frame clones and drops some. The table includes about 170,000 clones, 76% detected once. Sequencing used PBMCs. These receptor sequences come from a female donor in good health and CMV-seronegative.

The rearrangement links TRBV11-2 to TRBJ1-1; D possibly corresponds to TRBD1 (6 bases). There are 15 residues in the CDR3. Trimming removed 1 base from V and 1 base from J, with 10 bases in between. From germline, CDR1 is SGHAT and CDR2 FQNNGV. The DNA for the CDR3 is TGTGCCAGCAGCTTAGCCCAGACAGGGAACACTGAAGCTTTCTTT. Translation: CASSLAQTGNTEAFF.

In this sample, this clone turned up once. The junction differs from germline at one of its ends, possibly a read error. V gene TRBV15 combines with J gene TRBJ2-4, with 9 bases matching TRBD2. Germline V gene data show CDR1 as LNHNV and CDR2 as YYDKDF (reference sequence). The CDR3 consists of 15 residues. The CDR3: CATSRERLADNSQYF. CDR3 nucleotides: TGTGCCACCAGCAGAGAACGACTAGCGGACAACAGTCAGTACTTC.

This clone was seen once. The chain carries TRBV4-1 and TRBJ1-5; D is possibly TRBD1 (5 bases). Germline CDR1 and CDR2: MGHRA and YSYEKL. The CDR3 has 16 amino acids. V shed 5 bases and J shed 0 bases, with 14 bases lying between them. CDR3 sequence reads: CASSRRGTGSNQPQHF. CDR3 nucleotides: TGCGCCAGCAGCAGGCGCGGGACGGGTAGCAATCAGCCCCAGCATTTT.

The chain employs TRBV19 and TRBJ1-1; D unresolved. Germline V gene data show CDR1 as LNHDA and CDR2 as SQIVND (reference sequence). V was cut by 4 bases and J by 11 bases, with 17 bases left in between. The CDR3 consists of 13 residues. CDR3 sequence: CASSSAGSLPAFF. Written as DNA, the CDR3 is TGTGCCAGTAGTAGCGCGGGAAGTCTCCCGGCTTTCTTT.

The rearrangement uses TRBV30 and TRBJ1-2; 7 bases map to TRBD1. Trimming at V came to 1 base and at J to 6 bases, leaving 5 bases not matched to a gene. CDR1 is GTSNPN and CDR2 is SVGIG in the germline V gene (reference sequence). The CDR3 is 13 residues long. The CDR3 nucleotides read TGTGCCTGGAGTGAAACAGGGGAGGATGGCTACACCTTC. This codes for CAWSETGEDGYTF.

Only one count was recorded for this clone. The CDR3 spells CASSKTRSTYEQYF. As DNA, the CDR3 is TGTGCCAGCAGTAAGACGAGGTCCACCTACGAGCAGTACTTC. This sequence joins TRBV2 and TRBJ2-5; no reliable D call. The DNA end is a closer match to TRBJ2-7, so the J assignment may be wrong. Germline values: CDR1 SNHLY, CDR2 FYNNEI. This CDR3 contains 14 residues.

This clone was detected a few times. The chain combines TRBV5-1 with TRBJ1-1, with TRBD1 matching 8 bases. The CDR3 is 14 residues long. The V and J ends lost 4 bases and 1 base, in that order; junction bases with no gene match: 3. CDR1 SGHRS and CDR2 YFSETQ come from the germline V gene. CDR3 bases: TGCGCCAGCAGCATACAGGGGGGGAACACTGAAGCTTTCTTT. This translates into CASSIQGGNTEAFF.

Concerning this clone: The junction does not match germline at one end; this may be a read error. The chain employs TRBV7-9 and TRBJ1-1; D is possibly TRBD1 (5 bases). The CDR3 is 15 residues long. CDR1 is SEHNR and CDR2 is FQNEAQ in the germline V gene (reference sequence). The CDR3 sequence: CSSSGEGRIIGEAFF. CDR3 nucleotides: TGTTCCAGCAGTGGGGAGGGGCGGATTATCGGGGAAGCTTTCTTT.

The CDR3 region has the DNA TGTGCCACCACCCCTAGGGGGGGCCCAGATACGCAGTATTTT. Protein product: CATTPRGGPDTQYF. V usage is TRBV5-5 and J usage is TRBJ2-3; D may be TRBD2 (7 bases). Germline values: CDR1 SGHKS, CDR2 YYEKEE (reference sequence). There are 14 residues in the CDR3. V lost 9 bases, J lost 4 bases, and 18 bases lay in between.

This clone was seen more than once but under ten times. The chain joins TRBV21-1 to TRBJ2-7; the table's D call TRBD2 went unverified against the DNA. TRBV21-1 is shown as a pseudogene. The CDR3 has 16 amino acids. This CDR3 reads CASREEGYWDLRGQYF. The CDR3 DNA reads as TGTGCCAGCAGAGAGGAGGGCTATTGGGATCTACGAGGGCAGTACTTC.

This sequence joins TRBV5-1 and TRBJ2-3; 8 bases match TRBD1. The CDR3 sequence is 17 residues long. The germline V gene has CDR1 SGHRS and CDR2 YFSETQ. J lost 2 bases, V lost 4 bases, and 12 bases had no gene match. For the CDR3, the DNA is TGCGCCAGCAGCCTCAGAGGGGGACAGGAGAACACAGATACGCAGTATTTT. This codes for CASSLRGGQENTDTQYF.

The chain uses TRBV9 and TRBJ2-5, with D possibly being TRBD2 (6 bases). The CDR3 is 15 amino acids. Trimming stripped 0 bases from V and 4 bases from J, with 13 bases between. Per germline, CDR1 SGDLS and CDR2 YYNGEE. Here the CDR3 reads CASSVEGTGVETQYF. The DNA of the CDR3 is TGTGCCAGCAGCGTAGAGGGGACGGGGGTAGAGACCCAGTACTTC.

With regard to this clone: The germline gene is not matched at one end of the junction; a read error may be the cause. The rearrangement uses TRBV27 and TRBJ2-6; perhaps TRBD2 as D (6 bases). There are 17 residues in the CDR3. Germline V gene lookup returns CDR1 MNHEY and CDR2 SMNVEV (reference sequence). CDR3 sequence: CASSLSGGRAGANGLTF. In nucleotides, the CDR3 is TGTGCCAGCAGTTTATCGGGGGGACGGGCTGGGGCCAACGGCCTGACTTTC.

The chain has TRBV28 and TRBJ2-7; TRBD2 agrees at 8 bases. Germline values: CDR1 MDHEN, CDR2 SYDVKM. V trimming: 5 bases; J trimming: 0 bases; junction bases outside the gene matches: 3. This CDR3 spans 14 amino acids. Here the CDR3 reads CASSRAGDSYEQYF. The CDR3 DNA sequence: TGTGCCAGCAGTCGAGCGGGGGACTCCTACGAGCAGTACTTC.

For this clone: The junction departs from the called germline gene at one end, perhaps through a read error. The genes are TRBV7-9 and TRBJ2-5; TRBD1 matches 8 bases. The J call may be in error: the DNA end matches TRBJ2-7 better. Per germline, CDR1 SEHNR and CDR2 FQNEAQ (reference sequence). The CDR3 is made up of 16 amino acids. CDR3 sequence reads: CSSSTERTGLLDEQYF. As DNA, the CDR3 is TGTTCCAGCAGCACAGAGCGGACAGGGCTTCTGGACGAGCAGTACTTC.

This chain joins TRBV6-5 and TRBJ1-2, with D perhaps TRBD1 (5 bases). From germline, CDR1 is MNHEY and CDR2 SVGAGI. Between the trimmed V and J ends, which lost 5 bases and 0 bases, there was a span of 7 bases. CDR3 length equals 13 residues. The CDR3 is CASSLTANYGYTF. DNA of the CDR3: TGTGCCAGCAGTCTGACAGCTAACTATGGCTACACCTTC.

Of note for this clone: This specimen includes other DNA sequences encoding the same CDR3. The chain carries TRBV9 and TRBJ1-1; TRBD1 is a possible D gene (5 bases). CDR1 and CDR2 from the germline V gene are SGDLS and YYNGEE. The germline V and J ends were trimmed by 4 bases and 5 bases, with 18 bases remaining between them. The CDR3 is 15 amino acids. The chain's CDR3 is CASSSRQGWDTEAFF. Here the CDR3 DNA reads TGTGCCAGCAGCTCACGCCAGGGTTGGGATACTGAAGCTTTCTTT.

The chain recombines TRBV5-1 with TRBJ2-5; 11 bases line up with TRBD2. The J call is doubtful: the DNA matches TRBJ2-7 better. The CDR3 is made up of 14 amino acids. Per germline, CDR1 SGHRS and CDR2 YFSETQ. The CDR3 loop reads CASSLLAGAYEQYF. CDR3 DNA: TGCGCCAGCAGCTTACTAGCGGGAGCCTACGAGCAGTACTTC.

CDR3 loop: CASSLTAGNTDTQYF. The CDR3 DNA follows: TGTGCCAGCAGCTTAACGGCAGGCAACACAGATACGCAGTATTTT. The chain combines TRBV7-9 with TRBJ2-3; D is undetermined. The CDR3 has 15 amino acids. In germline, CDR1 is SEHNR, CDR2 FQNEAQ (reference sequence). The ends were cut back, 2 bases at V and 2 bases at J, with 11 bases in the middle.

This chain uses TRBV15 with TRBJ1-1, with 8 bases fitting TRBD1. CDR1 and CDR2 from the germline V gene are LNHNV and YYDKDF (reference sequence). The junction had 4 bases not matched to a gene; V was cut back by 2 bases and J by 5 bases. The CDR3 totals 14 residues. CDR3 DNA: TGTGCCACCAGCAGAACAACAGGGGGAACTGAAGCTTTCTTT. Its translation is CATSRTTGGTEAFF.

The chain combines TRBV28 with TRBJ2-1, with D hard to call. CDR3 size: 14 residues. Germline assignment: CDR1 MDHEN and CDR2 SYDVKM. V lost 3 bases to trimming and J lost 4 bases, with 10 bases between them. The CDR3 loop is CASSLTPQYNEQFF. The CDR3 region has the DNA TGTGCCAGCAGTTTGACCCCACAGTACAATGAGCAGTTCTTC.

This chain uses TRBV11-2 with TRBJ2-3; D might be TRBD2 (7 bases). This CDR3 comprises 15 residues. V lost 8 bases and J lost 2, with 17 bases in between. Germline values: CDR1 SGHAT, CDR2 FQNNGV. CDR3 DNA: TGTGCCAGCTTGAGGGGGGGAACCGCCACAGATACGCAGTATTTT. Translated, it gives CASLRGGTATDTQYF.

The rearrangement uses TRBV6-1 and TRBJ2-7, with TRBD1 matching over 7 bases. The CDR3 runs 14 residues. Germline assignment: CDR1 MNHNS and CDR2 SASEGT. V dropped 8 bases and J dropped 0; count of bases not matched to a gene: 7. CDR3 bases: TGTGCCAGCCTTCCAGGGGGTCCCTCCTACGAGCAGTACTTC. This sequence encodes CASLPGGPSYEQYF.

V and J are TRBV6-6 and TRBJ2-7, with a possible D match to TRBD2 (5 bases). Between the trimmed V and J ends, which lost 6 bases and 0 bases, there was a span of 9 bases. There are 13 residues in the CDR3. Germline V gives CDR1 MNHNY, CDR2 SVGAGI (reference sequence). Written as DNA, the CDR3 is TGTGCCAGCAGGTCCGACTACTCCTACGAGCAGTACTTC. As protein: CASRSDYSYEQYF.

The chain couples TRBV5-1 to TRBJ2-7, with TRBD1 matching 8 bases. After removal of 4 bases from V and 1 base from J, the junction contained 10 bases not matched to a gene. CDR1 is SGHRS, CDR2 YFSETQ, per germline. The CDR3 is 16 amino acids. The CDR3 nucleotides are TGCGCCAGCAGCAATGGCCTGGACAGGGAATCCTACGAGCAGTACTTC. Translating gives CASSNGLDRESYEQYF.